One and the same sample provided the 12 T cell receptor beta chains below, sequenced in a study of cytomegalovirus exposure and HLA in healthy donors. Primers for the PCR totalled 60 Vbeta and 13 Jbeta. Here immunoSEQ multiplex PCR was the method, and the copy in TCRdb shows in-frame clones only, minus some. The repertoire consists of about 140,000 clones, with more than 60% occurring once and the leading ten covering approximately 10%. The sequenced material came from PBMCs. The receptors come from a woman between 45 and 65 years old in good health and CMV-seropositive.

This clone appeared once. The genes are TRBV9 and TRBJ1-6; TRBD1 matches at 11 bases. V was clipped by 2 bases and J by 7 bases; unmatched bases: 2. From germline, CDR1 is SGDLS and CDR2 YYNGEE. The CDR3 is 15 residues long. CDR3 sequence reads: CASSVGQGGNSPLHF. The CDR3 coding sequence is TGTGCCAGCAGCGTGGGACAGGGGGGAAATTCACCCCTCCACTTT.

The genes are TRBV18 and TRBJ2-2, with TRBD2 matching 12 bases. CDR3 size: 16 residues. Trimming took 4 bases from V and 3 from J; bases not matched to a gene: 3. Germline V gene sequence: CDR1 KGHSH, CDR2 LQKENI. The CDR3 protein is CASSRRTSGDTGELFF. The DNA for the CDR3 is TGTGCCAGCTCACGGAGGACTAGCGGGGACACCGGGGAGCTGTTTTTT.

The table lists this clone with a few counts. The chain joins TRBV5-1 to TRBJ1-1, with TRBD1 matching over 7 bases. V dropped 5 bases and J dropped 3; count of bases not matched to a gene: 4. The CDR3 has 13 residues. Germline-derived CDR1 and CDR2 are SGHRS and YFSETQ. CDR3 sequence: CASSRGQDTEAFF. CDR3 coding DNA: TGCGCCAGCAGTAGGGGGCAGGACACTGAAGCTTTCTTT.

The count of this clone is one. The CDR3 DNA follows: TGTGCCAGCAGCTTAGATTCAGGGCGGAGACAGCCCCAGCATTTT. Translating gives CASSLDSGRRQPQHF. The genes are TRBV11-2 and TRBJ1-5; TRBD1 might be the D (5 bases). CDR3 size: 15 residues. Germline CDR1 and CDR2: SGHAT and FQNNGV. Trimming took 0 bases from V and 7 from J, leaving 13 bases between them.

The rearrangement uses TRBV9 and TRBJ2-7, with a possible D match to TRBD2 (6 bases). The CDR3 is 16 amino acids. V lost 4 bases and J lost 5, with 22 bases in between. The germline V gene has CDR1 SGDLS and CDR2 YYNGEE. DNA of the CDR3: TGTGCCAGCAGCACCCCCGGCGGAGGGTTGGGGAACGAGCAGTACTTC. Its protein is CASSTPGGGLGNEQYF. The full variable domain, rest sourced from reference TRBV9 and TRBJ2-7, is DSGVTQTPKHLITATGQRVTLRCSPRSGDLSVYWYQQSLDQGLQFLIQYYNGEERAKGNILERFSAQQFPDLHSELNLSSLELGDSALYFCASSTPGGGLGNEQYFGPGTRLTVT.

The chain's CDR3 is CASSFQTGATEAFF. The CDR3 bases are TGTGCCAGCAGCTTCCAAACAGGGGCCACTGAAGCTTTCTTT. The rearrangement joins TRBV7-6 to TRBJ1-1, with 7 nucleotides matching TRBD1. V trimming: 3 bases; J trimming: 4 bases; junction bases outside the gene matches: 5. Germline CDR1 and CDR2: SGHVS and FNYEAQ. The CDR3 contains 14 residues.

This clone was seen a handful of times. CDR3 residues: CASSRGARETQYF. CDR3 DNA: TGTGCCAGCAGTCGGGGGGCGCGGGAGACCCAGTACTTC. The chain has TRBV2 and TRBJ2-5; D might be TRBD2 (7 bases). CDR1 and CDR2 from the germline V gene are SNHLY and FYNNEI. The CDR3 is 13 amino acids. V was trimmed by 5 bases and J by 5 bases, leaving 12 bases between them.

This clone was found once. The CDR3 region has the DNA TGTGCCAGCTCTGGGGAGACCTACGAGCAGTACTTC. Amino acids: CASSGETYEQYF. The chain has TRBV18 and TRBJ2-7; possibly TRBD2 for D (5 bases). Germline assignment: CDR1 KGHSH and CDR2 LQKENI. V lost 6 bases and J lost 2, with 8 bases in between. This CDR3 has 12 amino acids.

This chain joins TRBV27 and TRBJ2-2, with D possibly TRBD1 on 6 matching bases. Per the germline V gene, CDR1 is MNHEY and CDR2 is SMNVEV (reference sequence). Trimming removed 6 bases from V and 4 bases from J, with 15 bases in between. The CDR3 contains 15 residues. CDR3 DNA: TGTGCCAGCAGGGGTCAGGGGCTGGGCACCGGGGAGCTGTTTTTT. Translating it yields CASRGQGLGTGELFF.

The J gene is TRBJ2-3, the V gene TRBV9, with a possible D match to TRBD2 (5 bases). This CDR3 contains 15 residues. V gave up 4 bases and J gave up 0 bases, with 12 bases separating them. CDR1 and CDR2 (germline): SGDLS, YYNGEE. CDR3 in amino acids: CASSFDGESTDTQYF. Written as DNA, the CDR3 is TGTGCCAGCAGCTTTGACGGGGAAAGCACAGATACGCAGTATTTT.

V and J are TRBV15 and TRBJ2-5, with 8 bases fitting TRBD2. The CDR3 has 15 residues. The ends lost 0 bases at V and 11 bases at J; junction bases unmatched: 11. Germline CDR1 LNHNV, CDR2 YYDKDF (reference sequence). Here the CDR3 DNA reads TGTGCCACCAGCAGAGATCGGGGGGGTACGTCTGAGCAGTACTTC. This encodes CATSRDRGGTSEQYF.

The chain is built from TRBV27 and TRBJ2-7; D uncertain. This CDR3 contains 15 residues. V was trimmed by 0 bases and J by 0 bases, leaving 9 bases between them. CDR1 MNHEY and CDR2 SMNVEV come from the germline V gene (reference sequence). CDR3 nucleotides: TGTGCCAGCAGTTTATCGCAGGCGTCCTCCTACGAGCAGTACTTC. This encodes CASSLSQASSYEQYF.